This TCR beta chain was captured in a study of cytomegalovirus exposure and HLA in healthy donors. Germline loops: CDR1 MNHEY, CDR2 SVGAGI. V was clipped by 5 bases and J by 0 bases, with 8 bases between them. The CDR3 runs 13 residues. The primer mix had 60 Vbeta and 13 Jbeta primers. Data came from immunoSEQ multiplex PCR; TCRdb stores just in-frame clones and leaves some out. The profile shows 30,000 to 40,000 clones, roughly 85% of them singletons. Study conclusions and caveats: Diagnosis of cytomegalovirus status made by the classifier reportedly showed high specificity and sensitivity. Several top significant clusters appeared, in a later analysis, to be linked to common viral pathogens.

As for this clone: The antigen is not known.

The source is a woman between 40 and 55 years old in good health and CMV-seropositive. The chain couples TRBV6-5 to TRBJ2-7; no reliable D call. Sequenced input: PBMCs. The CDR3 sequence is CASSRQLSYEQYF. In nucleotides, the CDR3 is TGTGCCAGCAGTCGACAACTCTCCTACGAGCAGTACTTC.